This passage covers 30 T cell receptor beta chains from one sample sequenced in a study of T cell changes during pregnancy in multiple sclerosis. The repertoire was sequenced with immunoSEQ multiplex PCR; TCRdb's copy has only in-frame clones and lacks some. The sample shows about 51,000 clones, around 94% of them seen only once. This sample comprised CD4+ T cells from peripheral blood mononuclear cells, obtained in the second trimester of pregnancy. The receptors stem from a female donor with multiple sclerosis, enrolled in a pregnancy study.

V gene TRBV15 combines with J gene TRBJ2-5; D unclear. Germline CDR1 and CDR2: LNHNV and YYDKDF (reference sequence). Between the trimmed V and J ends, which lost 5 bases and 1 base, there was a span of 8 bases. This CDR3 has 13 residues. CDR3 DNA sequence: TGTGCCACCAGCCGACGGAGCCAAGAGACCCAGTACTTC. It translates to CATSRRSQETQYF.

The genes are TRBV5-1 and TRBJ2-5, with 10 bases aligning to TRBD2. V shed 0 bases, J shed 4 bases, and the junction held 6 bases outside the gene matches. The CDR3 length is 16 residues. The germline V gene has CDR1 SGHRS and CDR2 YFSETQ. The CDR3 here is CASSLGASGGSETQYF. CDR3 sequence (DNA): TGCGCCAGCAGCTTGGGGGCTAGCGGGGGCTCAGAGACCCAGTACTTC. The whole variable domain, remainder taken from reference TRBV5-1 and TRBJ2-5, is KAGVTQTPRYLIKTRGQQVTLSCSPISGHRSVSWYQQTPGQGLQFLFEYFSETQRNKGNFPGRFSGRQFSNSRSEMNVSTLELGDSALYLCASSLGASGGSETQYFGPGTRLLVL.

The V call is TRBV9, the J call TRBJ1-2; D is possibly TRBD1 (6 bases). The germline V gene encodes CDR1 SGDLS and CDR2 YYNGEE. The germline V and J ends were trimmed by 3 bases and 0 bases, with 18 bases remaining between them. The CDR3 totals 17 residues. The CDR3 DNA reads TGTGCCAGCAGCGCCGGGGGGCTAATAGCGTCTAACTATGGCTACACCTTC. It codes for CASSAGGLIASNYGYTF.

J is TRBJ2-7 and V is TRBV27, with 9 bases matching TRBD2. Trimming at V came to 6 bases and at J to 7 bases, leaving 13 bases not matched to a gene. The germline V gene has CDR1 MNHEY and CDR2 SMNVEV (reference sequence). The CDR3 has 15 residues. The CDR3 loop reads CASSPPLAGKWEQYF. The CDR3 nucleotides read TGTGCCAGCAGCCCCCCCCTAGCGGGGAAATGGGAGCAGTACTTC.

The chain is built from TRBV4-3 and TRBJ1-2, with TRBD1 matching over 9 bases. With 1 base clipped from V and 6 bases from J, the junction kept 6 bases outside the gene matches. Germline CDR1 is LGHNA and CDR2 is YSLEER. CDR3 size: 15 residues. CDR3 sequence (DNA): TGCGCCAGCAGCCAAGCGGACAGGGGAAGAAATGGCTACACCTTC. Translated, it gives CASSQADRGRNGYTF.

CDR3 coding DNA: TGCGCCAGCAGCAGGGACAGGGCTGGGGCCAACGTCCTGACTTTC. Amino acids: CASSRDRAGANVLTF. The rearrangement uses TRBV5-1 and TRBJ2-6, with 9 bases aligning to TRBD1. V was pared by 4 bases and J by 2 bases, with 1 base of the junction left unmatched. CDR3 length equals 15 residues. The V gene's germline CDR1 is SGHRS and CDR2 YFSETQ.

J is TRBJ1-4 and V is TRBV21-1. TRBV21-1 is termed a pseudogene. The CDR3 loop spans 15 amino acids. The CDR3 loop is CASSKRGARKEKLFF. In DNA form, the CDR3 reads TGTGCCAGCAGCAAACGGGGGGCCAGGAAGGAAAAACTGTTTTTT.

The V gene is TRBV13, the J gene TRBJ1-4; the match to TRBD1 covers 7 bases. The CDR3 has 14 amino acids. Unmatched junction bases numbered 8, after V lost 5 bases and J lost 8 bases. Germline CDR1 PRHDT, CDR2 FYEKMQ (reference sequence). CDR3 coding DNA: TGTGCCAGCAGCCGTGGACAGGAGGTGGAAAAACTGTTTTTT. It specifies CASSRGQEVEKLFF.

The chain is built from TRBV7-2 and TRBJ2-3, with a possible D match to TRBD1 (5 bases). From germline, CDR1 is SGHTA and CDR2 FQGNSA. This CDR3 is 18 amino acids long. V was clipped by 4 bases and J by 3 bases, with 23 bases between them. CDR3 region: CASSSTIVWGLGTDTQYF. CDR3 bases: TGTGCCAGCAGCTCCACAATTGTCTGGGGCTTGGGGACAGATACGCAGTATTTT.

J is TRBJ1-5 and V is TRBV7-2; the match to TRBD1 covers 9 bases. Trimming cost V 2 bases and J 7 bases; bases outside gene matches: 6. Germline V gene lookup returns CDR1 SGHTA and CDR2 FQGNSA. This CDR3 is 15 amino acids long. The CDR3 DNA sequence: TGTGCCAGCAGCTTAATTAGGACAGGGGTCCAGCCCCAGCATTTT. This sequence encodes CASSLIRTGVQPQHF.

The chain is built from TRBV7-9 and TRBJ2-7; a possible D gene is TRBD2 (5 bases). Germline lookup yields CDR1 SEHNR and CDR2 FQNEAQ (reference sequence). The CDR3 covers 15 residues. V dropped 5 bases and J dropped 0 bases, with 14 bases sitting between them. The CDR3 loop is CASSPWGGSSYEQYF. In DNA form, the CDR3 reads TGTGCCAGCAGCCCTTGGGGTGGGAGCTCCTACGAGCAGTACTTC.

In this sample, this clone turned up a few times. J is TRBJ1-1 and V is TRBV7-3, with 12 positions matching TRBD1. Germline trimming cut 5 bases from V and 5 bases from J; bases unmatched to any gene: 6. The CDR3 length is 15 residues. Germline V gene sequence: CDR1 SGHTA, CDR2 FQGTGA. The CDR3 DNA follows: TGTGCCAGCAGCCTAAAGGGACAGGGGGCGACTGAAGCTTTCTTT. Protein sequence: CASSLKGQGATEAFF.

The chain combines TRBV6-5 with TRBJ2-2, with TRBD1 identical over 8 bases. Germline V gene data show CDR1 as MNHEY and CDR2 as SVGAGI. This CDR3 spans 15 amino acids. Germline trimming cut 6 bases from V and 7 bases from J; bases unmatched to any gene: 10. The CDR3 reads CASRLDRGIGGELFF. DNA for the CDR3: TGTGCCAGCAGACTAGACAGGGGAATAGGCGGGGAGCTGTTTTTT.

The chain has TRBV18 and TRBJ1-2; the D is unclear. CDR1 and CDR2 (germline): KGHSH, LQKENI. The length of the CDR3 is 14 residues. Trimming removed 7 bases at V and 4 bases at J, with 16 bases between. In nucleotides, the CDR3 is TGTGCCAGCTTCGACCCTCAGGTGTTCTATGGCTACACCTTC. Translating gives CASFDPQVFYGYTF.

The rearrangement links TRBV7-3 to TRBJ2-7; 7 bases agree with TRBD1. Looked up from germline, CDR1 is SGHTA and CDR2 is FQGTGA. V dropped 5 bases and J dropped 6; count of bases not matched to a gene: 13. The CDR3 loop spans 15 amino acids. This CDR3 is CASSRSGQMQSEQYF. CDR3 nucleotides: TGTGCCAGCAGCCGATCGGGACAGATGCAGTCCGAGCAGTACTTC.

The chain links TRBV5-1 to TRBJ1-2; perhaps TRBD1 as D (6 bases). V lost 0 bases, J lost 6 bases, and 12 bases lay in between. Germline V gives CDR1 SGHRS, CDR2 YFSETQ. This CDR3 region has 14 residues. Here the CDR3 reads CASSLGTVINGYTF. The CDR3 DNA is TGCGCCAGCAGCTTGGGGACAGTGATCAATGGCTACACCTTC.

This clone was seen a few times. CDR3 sequence: CASSSLLLGTIHGYTF. DNA of the CDR3: TGTGCCAGCAGTTCCCTCCTACTCGGGACAATCCATGGCTACACCTTC. The gene calls are TRBV6-5 and TRBJ1-2; a possible D gene is TRBD1 (6 bases). V lost 4 bases, J lost 6 bases, and 21 bases lay in between. Germline V CDR1 and CDR2: MNHEY, SVGAGI. The CDR3 sequence is 16 residues long.

CDR3 region: CASSLATGVNYGYTF. The CDR3 nucleotides are TGTGCCAGCAGCTTAGCCACAGGGGTAAACTATGGCTACACCTTC. The J gene is TRBJ1-2, the V gene TRBV7-8; 7 bases map to TRBD1. This CDR3 has 15 amino acids. The ends lost 0 bases at V and 2 bases at J; junction bases unmatched: 3. Germline values: CDR1 SGHVS, CDR2 FQNEAQ.

The rearrangement links TRBV9 to TRBJ2-1, with D perhaps TRBD1 (5 bases). Germline V gives CDR1 SGDLS, CDR2 YYNGEE. Trimming left V 4 bases short and J 8 bases short, with 16 bases between. The CDR3 loop spans 14 amino acids. In DNA, the CDR3 is TGTGCCAGCAGCCCCGGTGCTAGGGGCGATGAGCAGTTCTTC. It specifies CASSPGARGDEQFF.

This rearrangement joins TRBV7-2 to TRBJ2-1; possible D gene TRBD2, 5 bases. Germline V lookup: CDR1 SGHTA, CDR2 FQGNSA. The V end lost 7 bases, the J end lost 10 bases, and 17 bases lay between the germline ends. The length of the CDR3 is 13 residues. In DNA form, the CDR3 reads TGTGCCAGCAAGGCAAGCGGCTACCTCGAGCAGTTCTTC. It specifies CASKASGYLEQFF.

The rearrangement joins TRBV19 to TRBJ1-5; D perhaps matches TRBD1 (6 bases). Germline-derived CDR1 and CDR2 are LNHDA and SQIVND (reference sequence). CDR3 length: 18 amino acids. Trimming took 6 bases from V and 2 from J, leaving 23 bases between them. As DNA, the CDR3 is TGTGCCAGTAGCGCCATCGCCGTTGGGGCAGGGGGCAATCAGCCCCAGCATTTT. Encoded protein: CASSAIAVGAGGNQPQHF.

This chain joins TRBV5-4 and TRBJ1-1; TRBD1 agrees at 8 bases. Trimming took 4 bases from V and 4 from J; bases not matched to a gene: 6. Germline CDR1 SGHNT, CDR2 YYREEE (reference sequence). This CDR3 has 14 residues. The CDR3, as DNA: TGTGCCAGCAGCCCACGGACAGGGATCACTGAAGCTTTCTTT. Protein sequence: CASSPRTGITEAFF.

The chain carries TRBV6-1 and TRBJ1-2; TRBD1 is a possible D gene (5 bases). The V and J ends lost 4 bases and 7 bases respectively, with 19 bases between them. The germline gives CDR1 MNHNS, CDR2 SASEGT. The length of the CDR3 is 15 residues. CDR3 region: CASSGTGSASGGYTF. Here the CDR3 DNA reads TGTGCCAGCAGTGGTACAGGATCGGCATCAGGTGGCTACACCTTC.

The chain carries TRBV27 and TRBJ2-7; 7 positions match TRBD1. The germline V gene has CDR1 MNHEY and CDR2 SMNVEV (reference sequence). The CDR3 is 14 amino acids. Trimming removed 4 bases from V and 3 bases from J; junction bases left unmatched: 6. In nucleotides, the CDR3 is TGTGCCAGCAGTTCGAGACAGGGCTACTACGAGCAGTACTTC. It specifies CASSSRQGYYEQYF.

The chain is built from TRBV19 and TRBJ2-5; no firm D call. This CDR3 has 15 residues. V dropped 1 base and J dropped 5 bases, with 14 bases sitting between them. Germline lookup yields CDR1 LNHDA and CDR2 SQIVND (reference sequence). DNA of the CDR3: TGTGCCAGTAGTATAGGTATCTCCCGGCGGGAGACCCAGTACTTC. It encodes CASSIGISRRETQYF.

The chain has TRBV28 and TRBJ1-4, with D maybe TRBD1 (6 bases). The V end lost 6 bases, the J end lost 1 base, and 12 bases lay between the germline ends. The germline V gene has CDR1 MDHEN and CDR2 SYDVKM. The CDR3 runs to 15 residues. The CDR3 protein is CASRLGGETNEKLFF. CDR3 nucleotides: TGTGCCAGCAGACTAGGGGGGGAAACTAATGAAAAACTGTTTTTT. The complete variable domain, with remaining parts taken from reference TRBV28 and TRBJ1-4, reads DVKVTQSSRYLVKRTGEKVFLECVQDMDHENMFWYRQDPGLGLRLIYFSYDVKMKEKGDIPEGYSVSREKKERFSLILESASTNQTSMYLCASRLGGETNEKLFFGSGTQLSVL.

For the CDR3, the DNA is TGTGCCAGTAAGGAGGGCGAGGCGGGTAATGAAAAACTGTTTTTT. Its translation: CASKEGEAGNEKLFF. V and J are TRBV19 and TRBJ1-4; D gene ambiguous. V shed 7 bases and J shed 4 bases, with 16 bases lying between them. CDR3 length equals 15 residues. Germline values: CDR1 LNHDA, CDR2 SQIVND (reference sequence).

The CDR3 DNA reads TGTGCCAGCTCACCGGCCCAACAGGGAGACTATGGCTACACCTTC. Translated: CASSPAQQGDYGYTF. This chain uses TRBV18 with TRBJ1-2, with D perhaps matching TRBD1 (6 bases). The CDR3 totals 15 residues. V was shortened by 3 bases and J by 3 bases, with 14 bases between the two germline ends. Germline V gene data show CDR1 as KGHSH and CDR2 as LQKENI.

CDR3 in DNA: TGTGCCTGGAGAGGGGGCGGAACTAATGAAAAACTGTTTTTT. This translates into CAWRGGGTNEKLFF. The gene calls are TRBV30 and TRBJ1-4; 7 positions match TRBD1. V gave up 3 bases and J gave up 1 base; unmatched junction bases: 2. The CDR3 covers 14 residues. Germline V gene data show CDR1 as GTSNPN and CDR2 as SVGIG (reference sequence).

The genes are TRBV2 and TRBJ2-5; D not certain. The CDR3 runs to 15 residues. Trimming removed 4 bases at V and 1 base at J, with 13 bases between. CDR1 and CDR2 from the germline V gene are SNHLY and FYNNEI. The chain's CDR3 is CASSVGTAIQETQYF. CDR3 sequence (DNA): TGTGCCAGCAGTGTTGGTACAGCTATCCAAGAGACCCAGTACTTC.